Shown below are 9 T cell receptor beta chains from a single sample sequenced in a study of blood T cell repertoires in COVID-19. Data came from immunoSEQ multiplex PCR; TCRdb stores just in-frame clones and leaves some out. The table shows about 40,000 clones, with roughly 85% occurring only once. Sequenced material: peripheral blood. The source of these receptors is a human donor in a cohort sampled during active COVID-19.

A few counts support this clone. DNA of the CDR3: TGTGCCAGCAGTGAGCAGGGGCAGACAGATACGCAGTATTTT. The encoded protein is CASSEQGQTDTQYF. This sequence joins TRBV6-4 and TRBJ2-3; tentatively, D is TRBD1 (6 bases). This CDR3 contains 14 residues. V was trimmed by 3 bases and J by 3 bases, leaving 10 bases between them. Germline assignment: CDR1 MRHNA and CDR2 SNTAGT.

The chain employs TRBV6-1 and TRBJ2-3, with TRBD2 matching 9 bases. V dropped 2 bases and J dropped 2; count of bases not matched to a gene: 8. This CDR3 spans 17 amino acids. Germline assignment: CDR1 MNHNS and CDR2 SASEGT. CDR3 DNA sequence: TGTGCCAGCAGTGAAAGATCTAGCGGGGACCTCACAGATACGCAGTATTTT. Its translation is CASSERSSGDLTDTQYF.

The V gene is TRBV12-1, the J gene TRBJ1-2; TRBD1 is the table's D call and was not checked against the DNA. TRBV12-1 has pseudogene status. The CDR3 runs to 17 residues. CDR3 DNA: TGTGCCAGCAGCTTTGAAGGGGAAGGCCTTCCTAACTATGGCTACACCTTC. The encoded protein is CASSFEGEGLPNYGYTF.

V is TRBV18 and J is TRBJ1-4; TRBD1 aligns across 7 bases. The CDR3 has 16 amino acids. V lost 3 bases, J lost 6 bases, and 10 bases stayed unmatched. Germline V CDR1 and CDR2: KGHSH, LQKENI. The CDR3 nucleotides read TGTGCCAGCTCACCGACTCGAGGGACAGACTATGAAAAACTGTTTTTT. It yields the protein CASSPTRGTDYEKLFF.

This chain joins TRBV4-1 and TRBJ1-2, with D possibly TRBD1 on 6 matching bases. The CDR3 totals 15 residues. The germline gives CDR1 MGHRA, CDR2 YSYEKL. The V end lost 1 base, the J end lost 5 bases, and 14 bases lay between the germline ends. The CDR3 loop reads CASSQAIGGRYGYTF. The CDR3 region has the DNA TGCGCCAGCAGCCAAGCGATAGGGGGAAGGTATGGCTACACCTTC.

This chain links TRBV7-9 with TRBJ2-3; 9 nucleotides line up with TRBD2. Germline CDR1 is SEHNR and CDR2 is FQNEAQ (reference sequence). J lost 5 bases, V lost 7 bases, and 13 bases had no gene match. The CDR3 loop spans 16 amino acids. The CDR3 DNA is TGTGCCAGCAACCTACCGGGGCGGGGGGGCGAAGATACGCAGTATTTT. Its protein product is CASNLPGRGGEDTQYF.

A single count supports this clone. V is TRBV3-1 (or the pseudogene TRBV3-2) and J is TRBJ1-2; no clear D. There are 13 residues in the CDR3. V lost 0 bases, J lost 5 bases, and 7 bases lay in between. Germline CDR1 reads LGHDT; CDR2 reads YNNKEL (reference sequence). The CDR3 DNA is TGTGCCAGCAGCCAAGATCCAGGTTATGGCTACACCTTC. This translates into CASSQDPGYGYTF.

The V and J genes are TRBV7-9 and TRBJ2-1, with D unclear. CDR3 size: 15 residues. V was cut by 0 bases and J by 10 bases, with 16 bases left in between. In germline, CDR1 is SEHNR, CDR2 FQNEAQ (reference sequence). CDR3 region: CASSLALGRLNEQFF. The CDR3 region has the DNA TGTGCCAGCAGCTTAGCGCTGGGCCGTCTCAACGAGCAGTTCTTC.

This clone appeared once. The V call is TRBV7-3, the J call TRBJ2-5, with a tentative D call TRBD1 (5 bases). With 0 bases removed from V and 7 bases from J, the gap between germline ends came to 18 bases. CDR3 length: 16 residues. The V gene's germline CDR1 is SGHTA and CDR2 FQGTGA. The CDR3 loop is CASSLTRPGREGTQYF. For the CDR3, the DNA is TGTGCCAGCAGCTTAACGCGCCCGGGCAGGGAAGGGACCCAGTACTTC.